This T cell receptor beta chain emerged from a study of cytomegalovirus exposure and HLA in healthy donors. Findings and limits, study-wide: Usually a TCR sequence was rare, but some public TCRs were found in many donors.

Profiled with immunoSEQ multiplex PCR; TCRdb holds only in-frame clones, not every one. This sample carries 70,000 to 75,000 clones, roughly 94% of them seen once, and the ten largest clones take 1.9%. In regard to this clone: The antigen is not known.

The ends were cut back, 3 bases at V and 4 bases at J, with 15 bases in the middle. CDR3 length: 15 residues. In germline, CDR1 is SEHNR, CDR2 FQNEAQ (reference sequence). The TCR was taken from a woman aged 18-35 years in good health and CMV-seropositive. The sequenced sample was PBMCs. The rearrangement joins TRBV7-9 to TRBJ2-5; tentative D call: TRBD2 (5 bases). The CDR3 protein is CASSFGRAEPETQYF. The CDR3 DNA reads as TGTGCCAGCAGCTTTGGGCGGGCAGAGCCAGAGACCCAGTACTTC.